Below, one T cell receptor beta chain is given with its context. Next came a second PCR, run for 7 to 11 cycles, which used a sample-barcoded 5' primer along with a J-beta primer mix. TCRdb recomputed calls from the 5' RACE reads with MiXCR, one row per CDR3 protein. This table has roughly 1.5 million distinct CDR3 sequences, roughly 43% appearing once. The data stem from a study of blood T cells in healthy people across ages. This CDR3 is built from 12 residues. The germline CDR1 and CDR2 sequences are SQVTM and ANQGSEA. V was cut by 5 bases and J by 3 bases, with 10 bases left in between. The rearrangement uses TRBV29-1 and TRBJ1-2; D is unresolved. This receptor was obtained from a woman aged 18-30 years in good health. The sample taken for sequencing was blood. The CDR3 DNA sequence: TGCAGCGTTACCGGGGTCGACTATGGCTACACCTTC. It specifies CSVTGVDYGYTF.